This T cell receptor beta chain was recovered during a study of cytomegalovirus exposure and HLA in healthy donors. General study points: In presence/absence analyses, roughly uniform sequencing depth across donors was assumed. Common viral pathogens were later found to be apparently linked to several of the most significant clusters. An analysis done earlier found most TCR beta V segments productive about 87% or about 30% of the time.

The PCR contained 60 Vbeta and 13 Jbeta primers. The data were produced by immunoSEQ multiplex PCR, yet TCRdb's version contains in-frame clones alone and is incomplete. This repertoire shows about 150,000 clones, roughly 77% found once; its top ten account for over 9%. This CDR3 region has 16 residues. In germline, CDR1 is MNHEY, CDR2 SMNVEV (reference sequence). This clone was found once. Its target is unknown. Material for sequencing was PBMCs. The TCR originated in a man aged 18 to 30 in good health and CMV-seropositive. The J gene is TRBJ2-5, the V gene TRBV27, with a possible D match to TRBD1 (6 bases). Judging by the DNA end, TRBJ2-7 fits better; the J call may be wrong. The CDR3 DNA sequence: TGTGCCAGCAGTTTATCGTGGACAGCCCAAATCTACGAGCAGTACTTC. Its protein product is CASSLSWTAQIYEQYF.